One sample yielded the 7 T cell receptor beta chains listed below, sequenced in a study of blood T cells in healthy people across ages. Sample-barcoded 5' priming and a J-beta primer mix drove a second PCR of about 7 to 11 cycles. One entry per CDR3 protein results from TCRdb running MiXCR on the 5' RACE reads. Of some 920,000 distinct CDR3 sequences in the sample, approximately 50% were seen once. What was sequenced was blood. The receptors shown here come from a woman in her fifties or sixties in good health.

This clonotype was counted ten times or more. This chain uses TRBV28 with TRBJ2-2; no clear D gene. V lost 7 bases to trimming and J lost 7 bases, with 13 bases between them. Germline V lookup: CDR1 MDHEN, CDR2 SYDVKM. CDR3 length equals 13 residues. The CDR3 region has the DNA TGTGCCAGCACCGCATTCCGTCGCGGGGAGCTGTTTTTT. Amino acid sequence: CASTAFRRGELFF.

The chain carries TRBV9 and TRBJ2-7, with D unclear. V lost 3 bases and J 1 base, leaving 11 bases between the germline ends. Germline CDR1 SGDLS, CDR2 YYNGEE. The CDR3 totals 14 residues. The CDR3 nucleotides read TGTGCCAGCAGCGCGAATGTCCTTTCCTACGAGCAGTACTTC. As protein: CASSANVLSYEQYF.

The CDR3 DNA sequence: TGTGCCAGCAGTTTCAGTACTAGCGGGACCCAGTACTTC. It yields the protein CASSFSTSGTQYF. The gene calls are TRBV12-3 or TRBV12-4 and TRBJ2-5, with 8 bases identical to TRBD2. The CDR3 has 13 amino acids. Trimming at V came to 3 bases and at J to 7 bases, leaving 4 bases not matched to a gene.

This chain connects TRBV3-1 to TRBJ2-1; D remains ambiguous. V shed 4 bases and J shed 7 bases, with 14 bases lying between them. The CDR3 totals 14 residues. Germline CDR1 reads LGHDT; CDR2 reads YNNKEL (reference sequence). The DNA for the CDR3 is TGTGCCAGCAGCCTTTTCCCGAACACGAATGAGCAGTTCTTC. Protein product: CASSLFPNTNEQFF.

The chain has TRBV11-2 and TRBJ2-1, with 12 bases identical to TRBD2. Germline assignment: CDR1 SGHAT and CDR2 FQNNGV. CDR3 length: 17 amino acids. With V trimmed by 6 bases and J by 9 bases, 15 bases remained unmatched. Written as DNA, the CDR3 is TGTGCCAGCAGATATCGACTAGCGGGAGATGTTAACAGTGAGCAGTTCTTC. This translates into CASRYRLAGDVNSEQFF.

V usage is TRBV25-1 and J usage is TRBJ2-3, with unresolved D. The CDR3 length is 20 residues. The V gene's germline CDR1 is MGHDK and CDR2 SYGVNS. Trimming removed 3 bases at V and 2 bases at J, with 27 bases between. The CDR3 spells CASSDQIWQKVLLDTDTQYF. CDR3 nucleotides: TGTGCCAGCAGTGACCAAATATGGCAGAAGGTACTCCTCGACACAGATACGCAGTATTTT. Full variable domain (missing parts from reference TRBV25-1 and TRBJ2-3): EADIYQTPRYLVIGTGKKITLECSQTMGHDKMYWYQQDPGMELHLIHYSYGVNSTEKGDLSSESTVSRIRTEHFPLTLESARPSHTSQYLCASSDQIWQKVLLDTDTQYFGPGTRLTVL.

The chain recombines TRBV12-3 or TRBV12-4 with TRBJ1-1, with TRBD1 as a possible D gene (5 bases). V was cut by 6 bases and J by 5 bases, with 16 bases left in between. This CDR3 has 14 residues. As DNA, the CDR3 is TGTGCCAGCAGGGGGCTGAAGGCGGTAACTGAAGCTTTCTTT. Amino acid sequence: CASRGLKAVTEAFF.